This paragraph covers one TCR beta chain sequence. TCRdb re-analysed the RT-PCR reads in MiXCR, keeping a single row per CDR3 protein. This sample has about 200,000 distinct CDR3 sequences, with around two fifths found just once. The sample belongs to a study of patients and donors after allogeneic stem cell transplantation. This CDR3 spans 15 amino acids. Germline V lookup: CDR1 SGHVS, CDR2 FQNEAQ. V gave up 5 bases and J gave up 0 bases, with 13 bases separating them. This clonotype was obtained from a human donor who was either an allogeneic HSCT recipient or a stem cell or donor lymphocyte infusion donor (not recorded which). It is not recorded whose cells these are; they may come from a transplant donor. V and J are TRBV7-8 and TRBJ1-2; D might be TRBD1 (6 bases). Specimen: blood, either unsorted or a sorted T cell fraction (not recorded which). The CDR3 reads CASSPRRGSNYGYTF. The CDR3 DNA is TGTGCCAGCAGCCCCCGCAGGGGCTCTAACTATGGCTACACCTTC.